This T cell receptor beta chain was sequenced for a study of molecular identifiers for immune sequencing clone quantification. CDR3 length: 13 amino acids. The V gene lost 0 bases and the J gene lost 7 bases, with 12 bases spanning the gap. Germline values: CDR1 SQVTM, CDR2 ANQGSEA. Every naive CD8 library was made from between roughly 18,000 and 1,100,000 sorted cells with 10%, 30% or 50% RNA. This clonotype occurred many times. Previously described methods and listed TCR primers produced bulk TCR libraries. TCRdb processed the PCR reads anew with MiXCR; each CDR3 protein has one entry. Of 400,000 to 600,000 distinct CDR3 sequences listed, about a fifth are singletons.

The sample comprised naive CD8+ T cells from blood, with Jurkat cell RNA spiked in. Indicated subset: FACS-sorted CD8+CD4-CCR7+CD45RA+ naive T cells. The V gene is TRBV29-1, the J gene TRBJ2-5; maybe TRBD1 (5 bases). This TCR was sampled from a human donor in good health. Some libraries in this study had Jurkat cell RNA spiked in. In DNA, the CDR3 is TGCAGCGTTGAAGAGGGGCTATTAGGGACCCAGTACTTC. It encodes CSVEEGLLGTQYF.